Detailed here is one T cell receptor beta chain. Survey-level immunoSEQ sequencing profiled the TCR beta repertoire. Assay: immunoSEQ multiplex PCR; the TCRdb copy retains only in-frame clones and omits some. Of around 50,000 clones in the sample, just over 90% were seen once. CDR1 SGHNT and CDR2 YYREEE come from the germline V gene (reference sequence). Trimming at V came to 2 bases and at J to 1 base, leaving 5 bases not matched to a gene. This CDR3 has 15 residues. The chain employs TRBV5-4 and TRBJ1-1, with 7 bases aligning to TRBD1. This clonotype was sampled from a middle-aged man with rheumatoid arthritis. Sequenced sample: PBMCs. The CDR3, as DNA: TGTGCCAGCAGCTTTCCGGGACAGCCGAACACTGAAGCTTTCTTT. It yields the protein CASSFPGQPNTEAFF.